This T cell receptor beta chain was recorded in a study of regulatory T cells in long-lasting Graves disease. To make TCR beta libraries, researchers used iRepertoire HTBI primers and Arm-PCR of CDR3 regions. One entry per CDR3 protein, called by TCRdb with MiXCR from the multiplex PCR reads. Of roughly 530,000 distinct CDR3 sequences in the sample, approximately 16% were seen once. The germline V gene encodes CDR1 MNHNS and CDR2 SASEGT. The V gene end was trimmed by 8 bases and the J gene end by 7 bases; junction bases not matched to a gene: 5. The CDR3 consists of 13 residues. The time point here: newly diagnosed GD, antithyroid drugs for less than 3 months. Following extraction of RNA from PBMCs, that RNA was used to make the TCR library. Ten or more counts support this clonotype. This sample was also put to use in a study of T cells in Graves' hyperthyroidism and ophthalmopathy.

The source was peripheral blood mononuclear cells (PBMCs), collected at new diagnosis, from a patient treated with antithyroid drugs. The clonotype was recovered from a woman in her forties or fifties with Graves disease. The chain combines TRBV6-1 with TRBJ1-6, with 7 bases that match TRBD1. The CDR3 coding sequence is TGTGCCAGCGGGGACAGATCGAATTCACCCCTCCACTTT. Residues: CASGDRSNSPLHF.